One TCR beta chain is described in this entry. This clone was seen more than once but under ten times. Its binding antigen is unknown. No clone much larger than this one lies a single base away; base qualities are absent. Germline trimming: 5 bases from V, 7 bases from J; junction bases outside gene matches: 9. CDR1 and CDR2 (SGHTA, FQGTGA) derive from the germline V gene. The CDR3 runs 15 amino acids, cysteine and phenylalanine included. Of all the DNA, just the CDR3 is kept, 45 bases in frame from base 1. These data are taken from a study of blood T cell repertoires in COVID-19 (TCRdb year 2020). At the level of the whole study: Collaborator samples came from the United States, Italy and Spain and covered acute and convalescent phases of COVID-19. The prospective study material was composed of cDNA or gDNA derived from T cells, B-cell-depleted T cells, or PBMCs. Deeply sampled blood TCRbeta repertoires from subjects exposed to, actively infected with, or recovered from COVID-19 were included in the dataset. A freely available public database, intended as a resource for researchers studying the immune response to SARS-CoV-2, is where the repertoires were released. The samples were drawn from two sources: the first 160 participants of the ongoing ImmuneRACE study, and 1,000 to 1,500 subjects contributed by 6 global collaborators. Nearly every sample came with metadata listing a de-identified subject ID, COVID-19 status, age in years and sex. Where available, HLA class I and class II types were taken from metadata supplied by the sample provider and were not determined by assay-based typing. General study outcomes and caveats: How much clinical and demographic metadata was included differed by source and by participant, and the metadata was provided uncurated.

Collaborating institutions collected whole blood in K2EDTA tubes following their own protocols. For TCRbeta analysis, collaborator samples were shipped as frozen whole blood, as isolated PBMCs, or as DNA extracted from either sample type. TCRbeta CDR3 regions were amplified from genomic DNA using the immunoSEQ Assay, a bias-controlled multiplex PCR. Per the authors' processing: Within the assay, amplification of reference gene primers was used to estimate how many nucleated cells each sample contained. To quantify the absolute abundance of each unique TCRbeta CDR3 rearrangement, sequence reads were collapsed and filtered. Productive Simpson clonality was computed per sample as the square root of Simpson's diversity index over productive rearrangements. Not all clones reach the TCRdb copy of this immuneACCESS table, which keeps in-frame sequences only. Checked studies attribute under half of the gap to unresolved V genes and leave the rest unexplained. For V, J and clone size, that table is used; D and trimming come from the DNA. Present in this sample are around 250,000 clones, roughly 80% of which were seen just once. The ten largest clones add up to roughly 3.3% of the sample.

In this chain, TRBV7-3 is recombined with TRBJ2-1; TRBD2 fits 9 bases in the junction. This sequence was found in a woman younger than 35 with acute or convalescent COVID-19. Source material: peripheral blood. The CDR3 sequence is CASSPEREDQNEQFF. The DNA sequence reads TGTGCCAGCAGCCCCGAGCGGGAGGACCAGAATGAGCAGTTCTTC.